Only a few counts were recorded for the clone carrying this T cell receptor (beta chain). How the authors handled the data: Estimation of nucleated cell counts relied on the amplification of reference gene primers. Only in-frame clones appear in the TCRdb table, and some are missing; sequencing was by immunoSEQ multiplex PCR. The V and J calls and clone size were taken over from that table, and D and trimming were inferred from the DNA. The repertoire holds approximately 16,000 clones, with more than 75% as singletons. This entry is derived from a study of blood T cell repertoires in COVID-19. Study-level background: The United States, Italy and Spain supplied acute and convalescent COVID-19 samples. In each case, the material was cDNA or gDNA derived from T cells, B-cell-depleted T cells, or PBMCs.

The CDR3 has 14 amino acids. CDR1 is SGHDT and CDR2 is YYEEEE in the germline V gene. The V end was cut by 0 bases, the J end by 1 base, with 8 bases between. The sequenced material came from peripheral blood. The chain recombines TRBV5-6 with TRBJ2-7, with TRBD1 as a possible D gene (6 bases). The sequence was obtained from a man older than 75 with active or convalescent COVID-19. Written as DNA, the CDR3 is TGTGCCAGCAGCTTGGCTCAGGGGTCCTACGAGCAGTACTTC. This encodes CASSLAQGSYEQYF.